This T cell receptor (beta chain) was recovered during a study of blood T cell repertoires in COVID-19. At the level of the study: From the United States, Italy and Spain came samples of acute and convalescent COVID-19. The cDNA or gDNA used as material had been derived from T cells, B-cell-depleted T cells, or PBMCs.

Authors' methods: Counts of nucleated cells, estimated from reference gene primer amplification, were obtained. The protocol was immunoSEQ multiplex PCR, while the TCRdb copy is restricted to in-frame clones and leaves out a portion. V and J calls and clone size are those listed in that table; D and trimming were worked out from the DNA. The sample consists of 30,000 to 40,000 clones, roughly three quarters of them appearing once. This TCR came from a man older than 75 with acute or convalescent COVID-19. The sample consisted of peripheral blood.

CDR3 DNA sequence: TGTGCCAGCAGCTTAGGTGCGGGGAGCTCCTACAATGAGCAGTTCTTC. Translation: CASSLGAGSSYNEQFF. This sequence joins TRBV7-2 and TRBJ2-1; the D gene is possibly TRBD2 (6 bases). The germline CDR1 and CDR2 sequences are SGHTA and FQGNSA. The V and J ends lost 1 base and 0 bases respectively, with 10 bases between them. The CDR3 length is 16 residues.